This T cell receptor (beta chain) was sequenced for a study of regulatory T cells in long-lasting Graves disease. The CDR3 spans 16 residues. Germline-derived CDR1 and CDR2 are DFQATT and SNEGSKA (reference sequence). V trimming: 1 base; J trimming: 5 bases; junction bases outside the gene matches: 7. To make TCR beta libraries, researchers used iRepertoire HTBI primers and Arm-PCR of CDR3 regions. TCRdb redid the calling of the multiplex PCR reads with MiXCR, one entry per CDR3 protein. The data show 350,000 to 400,000 distinct CDR3 sequences, roughly 16% seen once. This clonotype was detected ten times or more. Its antigen remains unidentified. General study results and limits: A limited number of samples was an acknowledged limitation. Gene preferences differed: TRBV28, TRBJ1-2, TRBJ2-5 in persistent cases.

The time point was: newly diagnosed GD, antithyroid drugs for less than 3 months. There was RNA extracted from PBMCs, and the TCR library was made from it. This sample comprised peripheral blood mononuclear cells (PBMCs), obtained at new diagnosis, from a patient treated with antithyroid drugs. The chain combines TRBV20-1 with TRBJ2-2; 10 nucleotides agree with TRBD2. The receptor was derived from a female donor with Graves disease. The CDR3 bases are TGCAGTGCTAGAGTCCTAGCGGGAGTTCGAACCGGGGAGCTGTTTTTT. It encodes CSARVLAGVRTGELFF.